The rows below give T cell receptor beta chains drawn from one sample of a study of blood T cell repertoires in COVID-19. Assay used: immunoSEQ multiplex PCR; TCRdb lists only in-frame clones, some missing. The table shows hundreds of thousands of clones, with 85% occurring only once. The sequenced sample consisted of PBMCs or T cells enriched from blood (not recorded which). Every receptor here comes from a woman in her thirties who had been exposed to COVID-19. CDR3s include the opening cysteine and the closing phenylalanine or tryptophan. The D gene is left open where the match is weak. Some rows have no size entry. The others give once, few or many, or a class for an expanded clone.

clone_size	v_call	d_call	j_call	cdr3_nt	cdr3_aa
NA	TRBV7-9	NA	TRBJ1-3	TGTGCCAGCAGCCCGCCCGGACTTAGCTCTGGAAACACCATATATTTT	CASSPPGLSSGNTIYF
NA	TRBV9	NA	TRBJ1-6	TGTGCCAGCAGCGTAGGTCAGGCTAATTCACCCCTCCACTTT	CASSVGQANSPLHF
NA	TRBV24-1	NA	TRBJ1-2	TGTGCCACCAGTACCGCAGGGGCCGCTTCCTATGGCTACACCTTC	CATSTAGAASYGYTF
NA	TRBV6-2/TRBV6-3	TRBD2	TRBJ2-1	TGTGCCAGCAGTTATACGAGCGGGGGCCTCAATGAGCAGTTCTTC	CASSYTSGGLNEQFF
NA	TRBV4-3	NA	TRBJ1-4	TGCGCCAGCAGCCAATCCGCGGGGGCCCCTGAAAAACTGTTTTTT	CASSQSAGAPEKLFF
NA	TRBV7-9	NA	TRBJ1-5	TGTGCCAGCAGCACGACAGCTCAGCCCCAGCATTTT	CASSTTAQPQHF
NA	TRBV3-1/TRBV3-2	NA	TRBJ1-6	TGTGCCAGCAGCCCCACAACCCAGGATTCACCCCTCCACTTT	CASSPTTQDSPLHF
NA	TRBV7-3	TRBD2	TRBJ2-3	TGTGCCAGCAGCTCTTACGGGACTAGCGGGAAGAGCACGCAGTATTTT	CASSSYGTSGKSTQYF
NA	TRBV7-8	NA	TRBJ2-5	TGTGCCAGCAGCTTAGGGAGACAGTTTGGACAAGAGACCCAGTACTTC	CASSLGRQFGQETQYF
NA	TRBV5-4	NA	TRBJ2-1	TGTGCCAGCAGCTCCCCGGGGAGCTCCTACAATGAGCAGTTCTTC	CASSSPGSSYNEQFF
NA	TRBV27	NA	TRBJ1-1	TGTGCCAGCAGTTCCTCCACTATCACTGAAGCTTTCTTT	CASSSSTITEAFF
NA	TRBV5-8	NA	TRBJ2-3	TGTGCCAGCAGCTTGGCAGGGGCCGGAGATACGCAGTATTTT	CASSLAGAGDTQYF
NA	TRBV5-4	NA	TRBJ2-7	TGTGCCAGCAGCTTGGGAGGGACACCTTCCTACGAGCAGTACTTC	CASSLGGTPSYEQYF
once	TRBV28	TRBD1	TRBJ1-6	TGTGCCAGCAGCAGGGACAGGGTGGGGTCCCTCCACTTT	CASSRDRVGSLHF
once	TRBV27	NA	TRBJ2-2	TGTGCCAGCGCCGGGGGATGGGGCACCGGGGAGCTGTTTTTT	CASAGGWGTGELFF
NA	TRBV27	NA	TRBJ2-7	TGTGCCAGCACCTTAAACGGGGGGCACTGGGAGCAGTACTTC	CASTLNGGHWEQYF
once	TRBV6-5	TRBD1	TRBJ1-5	TGTGCCAGCAACCTTAGACAGGGGTTTCTGCCCCAGCATTTT	CASNLRQGFLPQHF
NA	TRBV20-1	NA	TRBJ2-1	TGCAGTGCTAGCTCTTACAATGAGCAGTTCTTC	CSASSYNEQFF
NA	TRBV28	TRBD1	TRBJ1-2	TGTGCCAGCAGCCCGGGACAGTTCTATGGCTACACCTTC	CASSPGQFYGYTF
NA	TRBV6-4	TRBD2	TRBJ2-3	TGTGCCAGCAGTCCTAGCGGGGGGGCCCGGACAGATACGCAGTATTTT	CASSPSGGARTDTQYF
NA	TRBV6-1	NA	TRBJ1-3	TGTGCCAGCAGTGATGGAGTCCTCTCTGGAAACACCATATATTTT	CASSDGVLSGNTIYF
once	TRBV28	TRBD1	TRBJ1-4	TGTGCCAGCAAGTTGGACAGGGGGAATGAAAAACTGTTTTTT	CASKLDRGNEKLFF
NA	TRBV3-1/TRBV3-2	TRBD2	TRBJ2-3	TGTGCCAGCACAAAGAGCGGGGCCGCCTACGATACGCAGTATTTT	CASTKSGAAYDTQYF
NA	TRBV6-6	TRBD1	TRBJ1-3	TGTGCCAGCAGTCAAAAGGGGACAGGGGCTGGAAACACCATATATTTT	CASSQKGTGAGNTIYF
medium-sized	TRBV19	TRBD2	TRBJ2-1	TGTGCCAGTAGTCCTCCAGCCGGGACTAGCGGGATAGTAGTCAATGAGCAGTTCTTC	CASSPPAGTSGIVVNEQFF
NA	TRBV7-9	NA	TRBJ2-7	TGTGCCAGCAGCCCCCGAAGGACAGATATTTTTTCCTACGAGCAGTACTTC	CASSPRRTDIFSYEQYF
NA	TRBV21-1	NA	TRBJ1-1	TGTGCCAGCAGCAAAGAGTGGGACACCTACACTGAAGCTTTCTTT	CASSKEWDTYTEAFF
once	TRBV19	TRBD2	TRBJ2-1	TGTGCCAGTAGTCCCCTAGCGGGGCGAAGCTCCTACAATGAGCAGTTCTTC	CASSPLAGRSSYNEQFF
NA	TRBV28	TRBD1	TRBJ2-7	TGTGCCAGCAGTTTAGGGGACAGGGAGACCGACGAGCAGTACTTC	CASSLGDRETDEQYF
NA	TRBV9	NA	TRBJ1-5	TGTGCCAGCAGCGTAGATCAGGGTATCCCGCCCCAGCATTTT	CASSVDQGIPPQHF
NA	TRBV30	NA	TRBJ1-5	TGTGCCTGGGCCCACAGGGTAAATCAGCCCCAGCATTTT	CAWAHRVNQPQHF